The clone carrying this TCR beta chain was seen repeatedly, ten times or more. Its antigen is still unknown. Sequencing ends 3 residues short of the CDR3 end; the germline J gene provides the rest. V trimming: 3 bases; J trimming: 10 bases; junction bases outside the gene matches: 6. The CDR3 runs to 15 residues. Germline V CDR1 and CDR2: KGHSH, LQKENI. Donors gave roughly 4.5 to 8 ml heparinized peripheral whole blood. The sample comes from a study of T cell clonality in common variable immunodeficiency. Only in-frame clones appear in the TCRdb table, and some are missing; sequencing was by immunoSEQ multiplex PCR. Singletons are absent from the sample, which has 45,000 to 65,000 clones. Findings of the study overall: Compared with controls, CVID subjects had fewer shared TCRbeta clones. CVID subjects had higher TCRbeta clonality than healthy controls, most marked in about a third. Links between repertoire features and CVID complications were heterogeneity-limited.

The sequence came from a person aged 18 to 75 in good health. Sequenced material: peripheral blood mononuclear cells. The rearrangement joins TRBV18 to TRBJ1-6; 10 nucleotides align to TRBD1. Here the CDR3 reads CASSPAGTGASPLHF. Partial CDR3 DNA: TGTGCCAGCTCACCCGCCGGGACAGGGGCCTCACCC.